This T cell receptor delta chain stems from a study of gamma-delta chains in newborns, infants, children. Across the whole study: Microbial exposure reportedly drives polyclonal innate γδ T cell expansion after birth.

TCRdb re-called the reads via CATT. The sample holds fewer than 1,200 delta-chain clones, about 7.6% seen once. Trimming left V 0 bases short and J 0 bases short, with 11 bases between. The CDR3 has 18 residues. Germline CDR1 is GEAIGNYY and CDR2 is EKD. This clone turned up a few times. A single base separates this from a much larger clone, so it may be a read error. Other DNA variants within this sample encode the same CDR3. The specimen was blood. The receptor was isolated from a child who was a newborn, infant or young child, either healthy, febrile or measles-vaccinated (not recorded which). V is TRDV2 and J is TRDJ3; TRDD3 might be the D (6 bases). DNA of the CDR3: TGTGCCTGTGACACCTGGGGATCGAGCTCCTGGGACACCCGACAGATGTTTTTC. It encodes CACDTWGSSSWDTRQMFF.